Below, 25 T cell receptor beta chains from the same sample are listed, as sequenced in a study of cytomegalovirus exposure and HLA in healthy donors. In the PCR, 60 Vbeta and 13 Jbeta primers were used. TCRdb keeps only in-frame clones here, not all; method: immunoSEQ multiplex PCR. The sample carries approximately 140,000 clones, roughly three quarters recorded once. The material sequenced was PBMCs. The receptor source for this set is a human donor in good health.

The rearrangement links TRBV19 to TRBJ1-1; TRBD1 is a possible D gene (5 bases). Germline V gene sequence: CDR1 LNHDA, CDR2 SQIVND (reference sequence). The CDR3 contains 16 residues. The ends were cut back, 0 bases at V and 1 base at J, with 12 bases in the middle. In nucleotides, the CDR3 is TGTGCCAGTAGTATAGAAACAGGAATGTGGAACACTGAAGCTTTCTTT. It translates to CASSIETGMWNTEAFF.

The rearrangement uses TRBV13 and TRBJ2-1, with 11 bases identical to TRBD2. V shed 5 bases, J shed 4 bases, and the junction held 7 bases outside the gene matches. CDR1 is PRHDT and CDR2 is FYEKMQ in the germline V gene (reference sequence). The CDR3 is made up of 16 amino acids. CDR3 nucleotides: TGTGCCAGCAGCCTTAGCGGGAGGGTTGGTTACAATGAGCAGTTCTTC. Translated: CASSLSGRVGYNEQFF.

The gene calls are TRBV14 and TRBJ1-4; a weak D match, TRBD1 (5 bases). Germline V gene data show CDR1 as SGHDN and CDR2 as FVKESK. CDR3 length: 17 amino acids. Trimming pared 5 bases from V and 0 bases from J, leaving 16 bases between. Here the CDR3 DNA reads TGTGCCAGCAGCTTCTCACTGGGGCTTGCAACTAATGAAAAACTGTTTTTT. Protein sequence: CASSFSLGLATNEKLFF. Variable domain in full (rest from reference TRBV14 and TRBJ1-4): EAGVTQFPSHSVIEKGQTVTLRCDPISGHDNLYWYRRVMGKEIKFLLHFVKESKQDESGMPNNRFLAERTGGTYSTLKVQPAELEDSGVYFCASSFSLGLATNEKLFFGSGTQLSVL.

The chain joins TRBV19 to TRBJ1-2; TRBD1 agrees at 12 bases. V shed 6 bases and J 4 bases; nucleotides not matched to a gene: 6. There are 15 residues in the CDR3. Germline V lookup: CDR1 LNHDA, CDR2 SQIVND (reference sequence). As DNA, the CDR3 is TGTGCCAGTAGGATCGGGACAGGGGGCATCTATGGCTACACCTTC. Translation: CASRIGTGGIYGYTF.

The rearrangement links TRBV6-5 to TRBJ2-2; 12 bases fit TRBD1. With V trimmed by 0 bases and J by 6 bases, 2 bases remained unmatched. The V gene's germline CDR1 is MNHEY and CDR2 SVGAGI. The CDR3 covers 16 residues. The CDR3 loop is CASSYSGTGGPGELFF. The CDR3 DNA reads TGTGCCAGCAGTTACTCCGGGACAGGGGGCCCCGGGGAGCTGTTTTTT.

This chain uses TRBV7-9 with TRBJ2-7, with D possibly TRBD1 on 6 matching bases. The CDR3 spans 15 residues. Germline values: CDR1 SEHNR, CDR2 FQNEAQ (reference sequence). Trimming removed 5 bases from V and 6 bases from J, with 20 bases in between. CDR3 sequence (DNA): TGTGCCAGCAGCCTGGGTACCTCCGGACAGACCGAGCAGTACTTC. It translates to CASSLGTSGQTEQYF.

The V call is TRBV5-4, the J call TRBJ2-3; TRBD1 agrees at 8 bases. Unmatched junction bases numbered 7, after V lost 1 base and J lost 3 bases. CDR1 and CDR2 (germline): SGHNT, YYREEE (reference sequence). This CDR3 has 16 amino acids. This chain's CDR3 is CASSLTPGGTTDTQYF. CDR3 DNA sequence: TGTGCCAGCAGCTTGACGCCAGGGGGCACAACAGATACGCAGTATTTT.

The CDR3 DNA is TGCGCCAGCAGCCCTGGACAGGTTGACGACGAGCAGTACTTC. This encodes CASSPGQVDDEQYF. The chain couples TRBV4-1 to TRBJ2-7; 7 nucleotides agree with TRBD1. Germline CDR1 and CDR2: MGHRA and YSYEKL. J lost 5 bases, V lost 4 bases, and 8 bases had no gene match. The CDR3 is 14 residues long.

The V call is TRBV5-4, the J call TRBJ2-4; 7 bases line up with TRBD1. The CDR3 loop spans 15 amino acids. With 2 bases clipped from V and 3 bases from J, the junction kept 5 bases outside the gene matches. From germline, CDR1 is SGHNT and CDR2 YYREEE (reference sequence). The CDR3 sequence is CASSLIAGGKNIQYF. The DNA of the CDR3 is TGTGCCAGCAGCTTAATTGCAGGGGGCAAAAACATTCAGTACTTC.

The V call is TRBV5-4, the J call TRBJ2-1; 8 positions agree with TRBD2. V shed 2 bases, J shed 9 bases, and the junction held 7 bases outside the gene matches. Germline V gives CDR1 SGHNT, CDR2 YYREEE (reference sequence). The CDR3 runs 14 residues. The CDR3 DNA is TGTGCCAGCAGCTTCCCGGGACTAGAGGTTGAGCAGTTCTTC. It codes for CASSFPGLEVEQFF. Full variable domain (missing parts from reference TRBV5-4 and TRBJ2-1): ETGVTQSPTHLIKTRGQQVTLRCSSQSGHNTVSWYQQALGQGPQFIFQYYREEENGRGNFPPRFSGLQFPNYSSELNVNALELDDSALYLCASSFPGLEVEQFFGPGTRLTVL.

The gene calls are TRBV15 and TRBJ1-1, with no clear D. The CDR3 covers 17 residues. The V and J ends lost 8 bases and 0 bases respectively, with 22 bases between them. CDR1 is LNHNV and CDR2 is YYDKDF in the germline V gene (reference sequence). The CDR3 DNA sequence: TGTGCCACCGGGCACGATCGAAATAACGCCTTGAACACTGAAGCTTTCTTT. Residues: CATGHDRNNALNTEAFF.

The gene calls are TRBV18 and TRBJ2-5, with unresolved D. Trimming removed 1 base from V and 5 bases from J, with 11 bases in between. From germline, CDR1 is KGHSH and CDR2 LQKENI. The CDR3 extends over 14 amino acids. CDR3 nucleotides: TGTGCCAGCTCACCACGGAGACTCCCGGAGACCCAGTACTTC. Translating it yields CASSPRRLPETQYF.

The chain employs TRBV27 and TRBJ2-5; D possibly corresponds to TRBD2 (7 bases). Germline CDR1 is MNHEY and CDR2 is SMNVEV (reference sequence). Trimming took off 1 base at V and 6 bases at J, with 18 bases between the two ends. This CDR3 comprises 16 residues. CDR3 loop: CASSLLGGAAGQTQYF. DNA of the CDR3: TGTGCCAGCAGTTTATTAGGGGGGGCAGCGGGACAGACCCAGTACTTC.

This sequence joins TRBV5-1 and TRBJ2-5; D ambiguous. The J call is in doubt because the DNA end fits TRBJ2-7 better. Germline V gene data show CDR1 as SGHRS and CDR2 as YFSETQ. The CDR3 loop spans 14 amino acids. CDR3 nucleotides: TGCGCCAGCAGCTTGGGTGAACAGCCCTACGAGCAGTACTTC. Translated, it gives CASSLGEQPYEQYF.

The chain joins TRBV2 to TRBJ1-6; D call uncertain. Trimming cost V 8 bases and J 0 bases, with 8 bases left between them. CDR1 SNHLY and CDR2 FYNNEI come from the germline V gene. CDR3 length: 14 residues. As DNA, the CDR3 is TGTGCCAGCTCGCAGGACTCCTATAATTCACCCCTCCACTTT. Its protein product is CASSQDSYNSPLHF.

CDR3 nucleotide sequence: TGTGCCAGCACGCGAGAACGGGAGTACAATGAGCAGTTCTTC. Translated, it gives CASTREREYNEQFF. V gene TRBV18 combines with J gene TRBJ2-1, with D possibly TRBD2 on 6 matching bases. The germline gives CDR1 KGHSH, CDR2 LQKENI. V was cut by 8 bases and J by 4 bases, with 15 bases left in between. The CDR3 consists of 14 residues.

The CDR3 DNA follows: TGTGCCAGCAGCCAAGAAAGTGGTACTAGCAGGGTCGAGACCCAGTACTTC. Translated: CASSQESGTSRVETQYF. The chain uses TRBV4-2 and TRBJ2-5; TRBD2 might be the D (6 bases). V was trimmed by 0 bases and J by 5 bases, leaving 19 bases between them. This CDR3 is 17 amino acids long. Germline values: CDR1 LGHNA, CDR2 YNFKEQ.

The chain recombines TRBV10-3 with TRBJ2-1, with TRBD2 identical over 15 bases. Per germline, CDR1 ENHRY and CDR2 SYGVKD. This CDR3 is 16 amino acids long. V gave up 8 bases and J gave up 2 bases; unmatched junction bases: 4. The CDR3 is CAIRTSGGAAYNEQFF. The CDR3 coding sequence is TGTGCCATCCGGACTAGCGGGGGGGCAGCCTACAATGAGCAGTTCTTC.

This chain links TRBV5-6 with TRBJ1-1; 9 nucleotides align to TRBD1. J lost 0 bases, V lost 4 bases, and 10 bases had no gene match. Per germline, CDR1 SGHDT and CDR2 YYEEEE. The CDR3 is 17 residues long. This CDR3 reads CASSPGTGKPMNTEAFF. For the CDR3, the DNA is TGTGCCAGCAGCCCCGGGACAGGGAAGCCAATGAACACTGAAGCTTTCTTT.

The chain links TRBV19 to TRBJ2-1, with 7 bases matching TRBD1. Trimming removed 6 bases from V and 8 bases from J; junction bases left unmatched: 13. This CDR3 contains 15 residues. Germline V CDR1 and CDR2: LNHDA, SQIVND (reference sequence). The CDR3 reads CASRDRRPEYDEQFF. Here the CDR3 DNA reads TGTGCCAGTAGGGACAGGAGACCTGAGTACGATGAGCAGTTCTTC.

This clone was seen more than once but under ten times. The genes are TRBV28 and TRBJ1-1, with TRBD1 matching over 8 bases. V trimming: 4 bases; J trimming: 3 bases; junction bases outside the gene matches: 4. In germline, CDR1 is MDHEN, CDR2 SYDVKM. The CDR3 has 14 amino acids. The CDR3 region is CASSSGTGHTEAFF. The CDR3 DNA is TGTGCCAGCAGTTCCGGGACAGGTCACACTGAAGCTTTCTTT. Combining the CDR3 with reference TRBV28 and TRBJ1-1 gives the whole variable domain DVKVTQSSRYLVKRTGEKVFLECVQDMDHENMFWYRQDPGLGLRLIYFSYDVKMKEKGDIPEGYSVSREKKERFSLILESASTNQTSMYLCASSSGTGHTEAFFGQGTRLTVV.

V is TRBV25-1 and J is TRBJ1-4; D is perhaps TRBD1 (6 bases). The CDR3 has 14 amino acids. Deletions cut 5 bases from V and 5 bases from J, with 12 bases between. CDR1 is MGHDK, CDR2 SYGVNS, per germline. CDR3 nucleotide sequence: TGTGCCAGCAGTTCGGGGGGGGCCAATGAAAAACTGTTTTTT. This codes for CASSSGGANEKLFF.

This chain uses TRBV5-6 with TRBJ1-2; possibly TRBD1 for D (5 bases). V was clipped by 3 bases and J by 1 base, with 10 bases between them. The CDR3 runs 14 residues. CDR1 is SGHDT and CDR2 is YYEEEE in the germline V gene. CDR3 sequence reads: CASSWGGNNYGYTF. The CDR3 DNA reads TGTGCCAGCAGCTGGGGGGGAAATAACTATGGCTACACCTTC.

Written as DNA, the CDR3 is TGTGCCAGCAGCTCGAGGACAGGGGTCGGGGAAAAACTGTTTTTT. Amino acid sequence: CASSSRTGVGEKLFF. The J gene is TRBJ1-4, the V gene TRBV11-2; 9 bases are shared with TRBD1. CDR3 length: 15 amino acids. Germline lookup yields CDR1 SGHAT and CDR2 FQNNGV. Germline trimming cut 4 bases from V and 8 bases from J; bases unmatched to any gene: 8.

The chain has TRBV25-1 and TRBJ2-7, with TRBD2 identical over 7 bases. The CDR3 is made up of 14 amino acids. The V gene end was trimmed by 8 bases and the J gene end by 4 bases; junction bases not matched to a gene: 11. From germline, CDR1 is MGHDK and CDR2 SYGVNS. The CDR3 coding sequence is TGTGCCAGCGCGCCGAGCGGGGAAGTATACGAGCAGTACTTC. Its translation is CASAPSGEVYEQYF.